One sample yielded the 23 T cell receptor beta chains listed below, sequenced in a study of T cell repertoires in cytomegalovirus infection. MiXCR, applied by TCRdb to the reads, yields one record per CDR3 protein. The repertoire holds roughly 630,000 distinct CDR3 sequences, with less than 25% as singletons. Sequences were obtained from CD8+ T cells from PBMCs. The receptors here all came from a human donor in good health (CMV status not recorded). Some clones in this sample may be carry-over from other donors' samples.

CDR3 residues: CASSPGHSYEQYV. Written as DNA, the CDR3 is TGTGCCAGCAGCCCAGGGCACTCCTACGAGCAGTACGTC. This chain connects TRBV6-2 or TRBV6-3 to TRBJ2-7; the D gene is possibly TRBD1 (5 bases). There are 13 residues in the CDR3. CDR1 and CDR2 (germline): MNHEY, SVGEGT. Trimming shortened V by 6 bases and J by 0 bases, and 9 bases separated the two germline ends.

This clonotype turned up a few times. The J gene is TRBJ2-5, the V gene TRBV19; 14 bases match TRBD2. Germline CDR1 is LNHDA and CDR2 is SQIVND (reference sequence). The length of the CDR3 is 17 residues. V was pared by 4 bases and J by 2 bases, with 6 bases of the junction left unmatched. In DNA form, the CDR3 reads TGTGCCAGTAGTACGGGACTAGCGGGGGACCCACAAGAGACCCAGTACTTC. Its protein product is CASSTGLAGDPQETQYF.

This clonotype has just a few counts. The chain joins TRBV18 to TRBJ1-2, with D unclear. This CDR3 region has 13 residues. The germline V gene encodes CDR1 KGHSH and CDR2 LQKENI. The germline V and J ends were trimmed by 6 bases and 6 bases, with 14 bases remaining between them. Here the CDR3 reads CASSWRAAHGYTF. CDR3 coding DNA: TGTGCCAGCTCGTGGAGGGCAGCCCATGGCTACACCTTC.

The rearrangement uses TRBV15 and TRBJ2-4; 9 bases are a match to TRBD1. The V and J ends lost 4 bases and 5 bases, in that order; junction bases with no gene match: 3. CDR1 is LNHNV and CDR2 is YYDKDF in the germline V gene (reference sequence). This CDR3 spans 14 amino acids. CDR3 protein: CATSNRDRENIQYF. The CDR3 bases are TGTGCCACCAGCAACCGGGACAGGGAAAACATTCAGTACTTC.

The rearrangement links TRBV23-1 to TRBJ2-5, with TRBD2 matching over 12 bases. TRBV23-1 is an open reading frame, and its role is uncertain. V was pared by 8 bases and J by 2 bases, with 9 bases of the junction left unmatched. This CDR3 has 16 residues. The CDR3 nucleotides are TGCGCCAGCCCTTTGACTAGCGGGGGCAATCAAGAGACCCAGTACTTC. Amino acid sequence: CASPLTSGGNQETQYF.

This clonotype was counted only a few times. J is TRBJ2-2 and V is TRBV27; 8 bases agree with TRBD1. CDR3 length equals 16 residues. The V segment lost 0 bases and the J segment 5 bases; nucleotides outside the gene matches: 5. Per the germline V gene, CDR1 is MNHEY and CDR2 is SMNVEV (reference sequence). CDR3 residues: CASSLSQGAGTGELFF. CDR3 nucleotides: TGTGCCAGCAGTTTATCTCAGGGGGCAGGGACCGGGGAGCTGTTTTTT.

The chain is built from TRBV28 and TRBJ1-2, with D maybe TRBD1 (5 bases). The ends were cut back, 5 bases at V and 6 bases at J, with 16 bases in the middle. The germline CDR1 and CDR2 sequences are MDHEN and SYDVKM. The CDR3 runs to 14 residues. Here the CDR3 DNA reads TGTGCCAGCAGTGGGGGTAGGAGACCCGATGGCTACACCTTC. Its translation: CASSGGRRPDGYTF.

This clonotype has just a few counts. The chain joins TRBV7-9 to TRBJ2-5; 9 nucleotides align to TRBD1. J lost 7 bases, V lost 0 bases, and 12 bases had no gene match. This CDR3 comprises 17 residues. Germline-derived CDR1 and CDR2 are SEHNR and FQNEAQ (reference sequence). DNA for the CDR3: TGTGCCAGCAGCTTAGCCACCAGGACAGGGGATTTCGGGACCCAGTACTTC. Residues: CASSLATRTGDFGTQYF. The full variable domain, rest sourced from reference TRBV7-9 and TRBJ2-5, is DTGVSQNPRHKITKRGQNVTFRCDPISEHNRLYWYRQTLGQGPEFLTYFQNEAQLEKSRLLSDRFSAERPKGSFSTLEIQRTEQGDSAMYLCASSLATRTGDFGTQYFGPGTRLLVL.

The chain recombines TRBV20-1 with TRBJ2-1; 7 bases align to TRBD2. Germline CDR1 is DFQATT and CDR2 is SNEGSKA (reference sequence). After removal of 6 bases from V and 0 bases from J, the junction contained 17 bases not matched to a gene. There are 18 residues in the CDR3. The CDR3, as DNA: TGCAGTGCCAACCCTTTTATCATAAGCGGGGACTCCTACAATGAGCAGTTCTTC. Its protein is CSANPFIISGDSYNEQFF.

Ten or more counts support this clonotype. The rearrangement joins TRBV20-1 to TRBJ2-6; 8 bases line up with TRBD1. V shed 5 bases and J 0 bases; nucleotides not matched to a gene: 9. CDR3 length: 17 residues. The germline CDR1 and CDR2 sequences are DFQATT and SNEGSKA (reference sequence). In DNA, the CDR3 is TGCAGTGCTTATTCCGGGGACAGGTCCTCTGGGGCCAACGTCCTGACTTTC. Amino acid sequence: CSAYSGDRSSGANVLTF.

The table lists this clonotype with many counts. V and J are TRBV7-9 and TRBJ1-2, with TRBD1 matching 8 bases. The V gene's germline CDR1 is SEHNR and CDR2 FQNEAQ (reference sequence). Trimming at V came to 5 bases and at J to 4 bases, leaving 15 bases not matched to a gene. The CDR3 is made up of 17 amino acids. The DNA for the CDR3 is TGTGCCAGCAGCGCCACAGGGGGAGACTCTCGGAGCTATGGCTACACCTTC. Amino acids: CASSATGGDSRSYGYTF.

In this sample, this clonotype turned up a few times. The chain links TRBV7-9 to TRBJ2-3; the D is unclear. The germline gives CDR1 SEHNR, CDR2 FQNEAQ (reference sequence). V was cut by 1 base and J by 6 bases, with 14 bases left in between. The CDR3 loop spans 15 amino acids. Here the CDR3 DNA reads TGTGCCAGCAGCTTAGGGCCCCTCAGCTTCGATACGCAGTATTTT. Translating gives CASSLGPLSFDTQYF.

This clonotype was seen more than once but under ten times. The chain employs TRBV12-3 or TRBV12-4 and TRBJ2-1; the D gene is possibly TRBD1 (6 bases). V gave up 3 bases and J gave up 10 bases, with 13 bases separating them. The CDR3 spans 13 residues. This chain's CDR3 is CASSFPGQREQFF. Here the CDR3 DNA reads TGTGCCAGCAGTTTCCCCGGACAGCGGGAGCAGTTCTTC.

The gene calls are TRBV6-2 or TRBV6-3 and TRBJ1-5; D gene ambiguous. There are 17 residues in the CDR3. Trimming stripped 0 bases from V and 2 bases from J, with 14 bases between. The germline V gene encodes CDR1 MNHEY and CDR2 SVGEGT. CDR3 residues: CASSYSIGGFGNQPQHF. DNA for the CDR3: TGTGCCAGCAGTTACTCGATCGGAGGGTTTGGCAATCAGCCCCAGCATTTT.

The chain recombines TRBV10-1 with TRBJ2-3; 7 bases line up with TRBD2. Unmatched junction bases numbered 15, after V lost 6 bases and J lost 6 bases. Germline assignment: CDR1 WNHNN and CDR2 SYGVQD (reference sequence). The CDR3 runs 16 residues. In DNA form, the CDR3 reads TGCGCCAGCAGCTTACGAGGACTAGTTCTTTCGGATACGCAGTATTTT. Translated, it gives CASSLRGLVLSDTQYF.

This clonotype came up once. V and J are TRBV10-3 and TRBJ2-2; D gene unclear. The V gene lost 7 bases and the J gene lost 2 bases, with 5 bases spanning the gap. In germline, CDR1 is ENHRY, CDR2 SYGVKD. This CDR3 contains 12 residues. The CDR3 DNA reads TGTGCCATCACGATAAACACCGGGGAGCTGTTTTTT. Protein product: CAITINTGELFF.

This clonotype was seen a few times. Written as DNA, the CDR3 is TGTGCCAGCAGCCCCCGGGGGCGGGTGACAACGGATACGCAGTATTTT. Translated: CASSPRGRVTTDTQYF. This chain uses TRBV7-9 with TRBJ2-3; D might be TRBD1 or TRBD2, each matching 6 bases. V shed 5 bases and J shed 6 bases, with 21 bases lying between them. Germline V gene data show CDR1 as SEHNR and CDR2 as FQNEAQ (reference sequence). The CDR3 runs to 16 residues.

This clonotype was recorded many times. The rearrangement joins TRBV12-3 or TRBV12-4 to TRBJ2-1; the D is unclear. The CDR3 runs to 11 residues. V shed 6 bases and J shed 6 bases, with 6 bases lying between them. The CDR3 DNA sequence: TGTGCCAGCAGCTTAACCAATGAGCAGTTCTTC. This sequence encodes CASSLTNEQFF.

This clonotype was recorded a few times. This chain links TRBV7-9 with TRBJ2-1; D is uncertain. Germline loops: CDR1 SEHNR, CDR2 FQNEAQ (reference sequence). There are 11 residues in the CDR3. V lost 2 bases and J 8 bases, leaving 4 bases between the germline ends. As DNA, the CDR3 is TGTGCCAGCAGCTTAATATATGAGCAGTTCTTC. Its protein product is CASSLIYEQFF.

This clonotype was seen a few times. The chain uses TRBV19 and TRBJ2-2; weak D call: TRBD1 (6 bases). The CDR3 loop spans 15 amino acids. Germline V gene data show CDR1 as LNHDA and CDR2 as SQIVND (reference sequence). V was shortened by 4 bases and J by 7 bases, with 16 bases between the two germline ends. In DNA form, the CDR3 reads TGTGCCAGTAGTACCCGGGACACCCTCCACGGGGAGCTGTTTTTT. Protein product: CASSTRDTLHGELFF.

This clonotype has just a few counts. The DNA of the CDR3 is TGTGCCAGCAGTGAATACTGGCTAGCGGGAGACACAGATACGCAGTATTTT. Its translation is CASSEYWLAGDTDTQYF. The J gene is TRBJ2-3, the V gene TRBV25-1; 10 bases line up with TRBD2. J lost 2 bases, V lost 0 bases, and 5 bases had no gene match. Germline values: CDR1 MGHDK, CDR2 SYGVNS. This CDR3 comprises 17 residues.

This clonotype was seen at least ten times. Here the CDR3 reads CSARDLAGGHNEQFF. The CDR3 coding sequence is TGCAGTGCTAGAGATCTAGCGGGGGGACACAATGAGCAGTTCTTC. The V and J genes are TRBV20-1 and TRBJ2-1, with 11 bases lining up with TRBD2. Germline trimming cut 0 bases from V and 5 bases from J; bases unmatched to any gene: 3. The CDR3 totals 15 residues. Germline V gene lookup returns CDR1 DFQATT and CDR2 SNEGSKA (reference sequence).

In this sample, this clonotype turned up many times. One end of the junction is discordant with germline, which a read error may explain. This chain uses TRBV12-3 or TRBV12-4 with TRBJ1-3; D gene unclear. The CDR3 extends over 11 amino acids. The chain's CDR3 is CASSLGNTIYF. CDR3 nucleotide sequence: TGTGCCAGCAGCTTAGGAAACACCATATATTTT.